These T cell receptor beta chains were read from a single sample in a study of T cell responses to AZD1222 COVID-19 vaccine. TCRdb's table, derived via immunoSEQ multiplex PCR, lists solely in-frame clones and lacks some. The table has 95,000 to 150,000 clones, over 75% seen once. This material consisted of peripheral blood, taken on day 0 of AZD1222 vaccination. The receptors originated from an adult in good health. CDR3s include the opening cysteine and the closing phenylalanine or tryptophan. The order of the fields is clone size, D gene, V gene, J gene, CDR3 protein, CDR3 DNA. The D gene is left open where the match is weak. Clone size is given for some rows only: seen once, a few or many times, or a class if the clone is expanded.

clone_size: -; d_call: -; v_call: TRBV4-1; j_call: TRBJ2-1; cdr3_aa: CASSQESPLGRSSYNEQFF; cdr3_nt: TGCGCCAGCAGCCAAGAATCCCCTCTCGGACGAAGCTCCTACAATGAGCAGTTCTTC
clone_size: -; d_call: TRBD2; v_call: TRBV7-9; j_call: TRBJ2-1; cdr3_aa: CASSSPGSGSNEQFF; cdr3_nt: TGTGCCAGCAGCTCGCCTGGTAGCGGGAGTAATGAGCAGTTCTTC
clone_size: -; d_call: -; v_call: TRBV6-5; j_call: TRBJ1-2; cdr3_aa: CASRPSGRDEGYTF; cdr3_nt: TGTGCCAGCAGACCCTCGGGACGGGATGAGGGCTACACCTTC
clone_size: -; d_call: -; v_call: TRBV5-1; j_call: TRBJ1-4; cdr3_aa: CASSRTTGTEILFF; cdr3_nt: TGCGCCAGCAGCCGTACCACCGGGACGGAGATACTGTTTTTT
clone_size: once; d_call: -; v_call: TRBV27; j_call: TRBJ2-7; cdr3_aa: CASSSITRVADTYEQYF; cdr3_nt: TGTGCCAGCAGTTCCATCACCAGGGTAGCGGATACCTACGAGCAGTACTTC
clone_size: -; d_call: -; v_call: TRBV3-1/TRBV3-2; j_call: TRBJ1-3; cdr3_aa: CASSQAGFSGNTIYF; cdr3_nt: TGTGCCAGCAGCCAAGCGGGTTTCTCTGGAAACACCATATATTTT
clone_size: once; d_call: -; v_call: TRBV28; j_call: TRBJ1-5; cdr3_aa: CASLPPFSNQPQHF; cdr3_nt: TGTGCCAGCCTTCCCCCCTTTAGCAATCAGCCCCAGCATTTT
clone_size: once; d_call: -; v_call: TRBV7-9; j_call: TRBJ1-1; cdr3_aa: CASSLPWQGNTEAFF; cdr3_nt: TGTGCCAGCAGCTTACCATGGCAAGGGAACACTGAAGCTTTCTTT
clone_size: -; d_call: -; v_call: TRBV6-1; j_call: TRBJ1-2; cdr3_aa: CASSEASPVLYGYTF; cdr3_nt: TGTGCCAGCAGTGAAGCGTCCCCGGTACTCTATGGCTACACCTTC
clone_size: -; d_call: -; v_call: TRBV5-8; j_call: TRBJ2-3; cdr3_aa: CASSFVIDTQYF; cdr3_nt: TGTGCCAGCAGCTTCGTCATCGATACGCAGTATTTT
clone_size: -; d_call: -; v_call: TRBV5-6; j_call: TRBJ1-1; cdr3_aa: CASSPGVNEAFF; cdr3_nt: TGTGCCAGCAGCCCCGGCGTAAATGAAGCTTTCTTT
clone_size: -; d_call: TRBD1; v_call: TRBV5-4; j_call: TRBJ2-5; cdr3_aa: CASSPPTGPETQYF; cdr3_nt: TGTGCCAGCAGCCCTCCGACAGGGCCTGAGACCCAGTACTTC
clone_size: -; d_call: -; v_call: TRBV19; j_call: TRBJ1-5; cdr3_aa: CASSIRGDPQPQHF; cdr3_nt: TGTGCCAGTAGTATAAGGGGGGATCCTCAGCCCCAGCATTTT
clone_size: -; d_call: TRBD2; v_call: TRBV24-1; j_call: TRBJ2-6; cdr3_aa: CATSELGGKEEANVLTF; cdr3_nt: TGTGCCACCAGTGAGTTGGGGGGGAAAGAGGAGGCCAACGTCCTGACTTTC
clone_size: -; d_call: -; v_call: TRBV7-9; j_call: TRBJ1-1; cdr3_aa: CASSLSGNTEAFF; cdr3_nt: TGTGCCAGCAGCTTATCGGGGAACACTGAAGCTTTCTTT
clone_size: -; d_call: TRBD1; v_call: TRBV11-2; j_call: TRBJ1-1; cdr3_aa: CASSLDRMWTGQSEAFF; cdr3_nt: TGTGCCAGCAGCTTAGATCGTATGTGGACAGGGCAGAGTGAAGCTTTCTTT
clone_size: -; d_call: TRBD2; v_call: TRBV5-8; j_call: TRBJ2-7; cdr3_aa: CASSLALAGGPYDEQYF; cdr3_nt: TGTGCCAGCAGCTTGGCACTAGCGGGAGGGCCGTATGACGAGCAGTACTTC
clone_size: few; d_call: TRBD1; v_call: TRBV6-5; j_call: TRBJ2-5; cdr3_aa: CASSLKNRGRETQYF; cdr3_nt: TGTGCCAGCAGTTTAAAGAACAGGGGTAGGGAGACCCAGTACTTC
clone_size: -; d_call: -; v_call: TRBV19; j_call: TRBJ2-7; cdr3_aa: CASSRQADSYEQYF; cdr3_nt: TGTGCCAGTAGTCGACAGGCCGACTCCTACGAGCAGTACTTC
clone_size: -; d_call: -; v_call: TRBV13; j_call: TRBJ2-1; cdr3_aa: CASSLKQSHPSKQFF; cdr3_nt: TGTGCCAGCAGCTTAAAACAAAGTCACCCCAGCAAGCAGTTCTTC
clone_size: -; d_call: TRBD2; v_call: TRBV11-2; j_call: TRBJ2-7; cdr3_aa: CASSWTSGAYEQYF; cdr3_nt: TGTGCCAGCAGCTGGACTAGCGGAGCCTACGAGCAGTACTTC
clone_size: -; d_call: TRBD1; v_call: TRBV13; j_call: TRBJ2-7; cdr3_aa: CASSFLGQGQYEQYF; cdr3_nt: TGTGCCAGCAGCTTTCTTGGACAGGGACAGTACGAGCAGTACTTC
clone_size: -; d_call: TRBD1; v_call: TRBV28; j_call: TRBJ1-3; cdr3_aa: CASSSGTVGNTIYF; cdr3_nt: TGTGCCAGCAGTTCCGGGACAGTTGGAAACACCATATATTTT
clone_size: -; d_call: -; v_call: TRBV9; j_call: TRBJ1-1; cdr3_aa: CASSVGPFAEAFF; cdr3_nt: TGTGCCAGCAGCGTGGGGCCTTTCGCGGAAGCTTTCTTT
clone_size: -; d_call: -; v_call: TRBV21-1; j_call: TRBJ2-3; cdr3_aa: CASSKVGDLTRGPVRDTQYF; cdr3_nt: TGTGCCAGCAGCAAAGTGGGGGATCTCACTCGCGGGCCAGTTCGAGATACGCAGTATTTT
clone_size: -; d_call: -; v_call: TRBV11-1; j_call: TRBJ2-2; cdr3_aa: CASSADQAGELFF; cdr3_nt: TGTGCCAGCAGCGCCGATCAAGCCGGGGAGCTGTTTTTT
clone_size: -; d_call: TRBD1; v_call: TRBV6-6; j_call: TRBJ1-5; cdr3_aa: CASSYDGLRGAQHF; cdr3_nt: TGTGCCAGCAGTTATGACGGGCTCAGGGGGGCCCAGCATTTT
clone_size: -; d_call: -; v_call: TRBV6-5; j_call: TRBJ2-7; cdr3_aa: CASSFQGGVSYEQYF; cdr3_nt: TGTGCCAGCAGTTTTCAGGGGGGGGTCTCCTACGAGCAGTACTTC
clone_size: -; d_call: TRBD1; v_call: TRBV2; j_call: TRBJ1-1; cdr3_aa: CASSVNRGGAEAFF; cdr3_nt: TGTGCCAGCAGTGTTAACAGGGGAGGGGCTGAAGCTTTCTTT
clone_size: -; d_call: TRBD2; v_call: TRBV9; j_call: TRBJ2-3; cdr3_aa: CASSATSSGITDTQYF; cdr3_nt: TGTGCCAGCAGCGCCACTTCTAGCGGGATCACAGATACGCAGTATTTT
clone_size: few; d_call: TRBD2; v_call: TRBV28; j_call: TRBJ2-1; cdr3_aa: CASSLLFLAGAPYNEQFF; cdr3_nt: TGTGCCAGCAGTCTACTCTTCCTAGCGGGAGCCCCCTACAATGAGCAGTTCTTC
clone_size: -; d_call: -; v_call: TRBV7-6; j_call: TRBJ2-1; cdr3_aa: CASSLRLSYNEQFF; cdr3_nt: TGTGCCAGCAGCTTACGGCTCTCCTACAATGAGCAGTTCTTC
clone_size: -; d_call: TRBD1; v_call: TRBV5-1; j_call: TRBJ2-7; cdr3_aa: CASSLIRLTGVYPYEQYF; cdr3_nt: TGCGCCAGCAGCTTAATAAGACTGACAGGGGTATACCCCTACGAGCAGTACTTC
clone_size: few; d_call: -; v_call: TRBV27; j_call: TRBJ1-6; cdr3_aa: CASSFRLNYNSPLHF; cdr3_nt: TGTGCCAGCAGTTTTCGCCTCAACTATAATTCACCCCTCCACTTT
clone_size: -; d_call: TRBD1; v_call: TRBV27; j_call: TRBJ1-6; cdr3_aa: CASKRGGTGGSPLHF; cdr3_nt: TGTGCCAGCAAACGGGGGGGGACAGGGGGATCACCCCTCCACTTT
clone_size: -; d_call: TRBD1; v_call: TRBV7-2; j_call: TRBJ2-3; cdr3_aa: CASSVRQGTDTQYF; cdr3_nt: TGTGCCAGCAGCGTTAGACAGGGAACAGATACGCAGTATTTT
clone_size: -; d_call: -; v_call: TRBV7-9; j_call: TRBJ2-2; cdr3_aa: CASSFLEQNTGELFF; cdr3_nt: TGTGCCAGCAGCTTTTTGGAACAAAACACCGGGGAGCTGTTTTTT
clone_size: -; d_call: TRBD1; v_call: TRBV2; j_call: TRBJ2-5; cdr3_aa: CVCAARQGARVTQYF; cdr3_nt: TGTGTTTGCGCCGCTAGACAGGGGGCGAGGGTGACCCAGTACTTC
clone_size: -; d_call: -; v_call: TRBV7-2; j_call: TRBJ2-1; cdr3_aa: CASSSSGRRDEQFF; cdr3_nt: TGTGCCAGCAGCTCCTCGGGGAGGCGTGATGAGCAGTTCTTC
clone_size: -; d_call: -; v_call: TRBV4-1; j_call: TRBJ2-7; cdr3_aa: CASSQDLGRVTSDEQYF; cdr3_nt: TGCGCCAGCAGCCAAGATCTCGGCAGGGTGACCTCGGACGAGCAGTACTTC
clone_size: -; d_call: TRBD2; v_call: TRBV15; j_call: TRBJ2-2; cdr3_aa: CATSRVGGGGLAGKPGELFF; cdr3_nt: TGTGCCACCAGCAGAGTGGGGGGCGGTGGACTAGCGGGAAAACCCGGGGAGCTGTTTTTT
clone_size: -; d_call: TRBD2; v_call: TRBV27; j_call: TRBJ2-7; cdr3_aa: CASSLSGTSGRAYEQYF; cdr3_nt: TGTGCCAGCAGTTTATCGGGGACTAGCGGGAGGGCCTACGAGCAGTACTTC
clone_size: -; d_call: -; v_call: TRBV2; j_call: TRBJ1-1; cdr3_aa: CASSEDRGEAFF; cdr3_nt: TGTGCCAGCAGTGAAGATCGCGGGGAAGCTTTCTTT
clone_size: -; d_call: -; v_call: TRBV28; j_call: TRBJ2-7; cdr3_aa: CASTNGYEQYF; cdr3_nt: TGTGCCAGCACCAACGGTTACGAGCAGTACTTC
clone_size: -; d_call: -; v_call: TRBV2; j_call: TRBJ2-7; cdr3_aa: CARRVPGAGRGGYEQYF; cdr3_nt: TGTGCCAGGCGGGTCCCGGGGGCAGGGAGAGGTGGATACGAGCAGTACTTC
clone_size: -; d_call: -; v_call: TRBV27; j_call: TRBJ2-3; cdr3_aa: CASRDPGGTDTQYF; cdr3_nt: TGTGCCAGCAGAGATCCGGGGGGCACAGATACGCAGTATTTT